This is a list of T cell receptor beta chains from one sample in a study of shared clonotypes between healthy human individuals. Profiling relied on immunoSEQ multiplex PCR, and the TCRdb table lists in-frame clones only, not all of them. The repertoire holds some 2,000,000 clones, with around 95% as singletons. Sequencing used naive CD4+ T cells sorted from blood. The receptor set was obtained from a man between 18 and 35 years old in good health. Both conserved end residues are part of each CDR3. The order of the fields is J gene, V gene, D gene, clone size, CDR3 DNA, CDR3 protein. A D gene is named only where the DNA matches it firmly. For some rows the clone size is stated as once, few or many, or as a class when expanded; others skip it.

J gene: TRBJ2-7
V gene: TRBV18
D gene: TRBD2
clone size: .
CDR3 DNA: TGTGCCAGCTCAAGACGGGAGGACTACGAGCAGTACTTC
CDR3 protein: CASSRREDYEQYF

J gene: TRBJ2-5
V gene: TRBV4-1
D gene: TRBD2
clone size: .
CDR3 DNA: TGCGCCAGCAGCCCCGGACTAGCGGGGGGAAGTAACCAAGAGACCCAGTACTTC
CDR3 protein: CASSPGLAGGSNQETQYF

J gene: TRBJ1-2
V gene: TRBV10-3
D gene: .
clone size: .
CDR3 DNA: TGTGCCATCAGTGAGTTGGACAGCTATGGCTACACCTTC
CDR3 protein: CAISELDSYGYTF

J gene: TRBJ2-6
V gene: TRBV6-5
D gene: .
clone size: .
CDR3 DNA: TGTGCCAGCGCCCCCGGGCTCTCTGGGGCCAACGTCCTGACTTTC
CDR3 protein: CASAPGLSGANVLTF

J gene: TRBJ2-5
V gene: TRBV18
D gene: .
clone size: .
CDR3 DNA: TGTGCCAGCTCACCACCGCTTAGAACCCAGTACTTC
CDR3 protein: CASSPPLRTQYF

J gene: TRBJ2-3
V gene: TRBV6-5
D gene: .
clone size: once
CDR3 DNA: TGTGCCAGCAGTTACGGGCCCACAGATACGCAGTATTTT
CDR3 protein: CASSYGPTDTQYF

J gene: TRBJ2-1
V gene: TRBV4-1
D gene: TRBD1
clone size: .
CDR3 DNA: TGCGCCAGCAGCCAAGCTGGTGACAGGGCCGATGAGCAGTTCTTC
CDR3 protein: CASSQAGDRADEQFF

J gene: TRBJ2-2
V gene: TRBV5-4
D gene: TRBD2
clone size: .
CDR3 DNA: TGTGCCAGCAGCTTGGCCTCTAGCGGGGTCGGGGAGCTGTTTTTT
CDR3 protein: CASSLASSGVGELFF

J gene: TRBJ1-1
V gene: TRBV19
D gene: .
clone size: .
CDR3 DNA: TGTGCCAGTAGTATCCAAGTCCCCTTGAACACTGAAGCTTTCTTT
CDR3 protein: CASSIQVPLNTEAFF

J gene: TRBJ1-2
V gene: TRBV2
D gene: .
clone size: .
CDR3 DNA: TGTGCCAGCAGTGTGGCACCAGCTAACTATGGCTACACCTTC
CDR3 protein: CASSVAPANYGYTF

J gene: TRBJ1-4
V gene: TRBV10-3
D gene: TRBD1
clone size: .
CDR3 DNA: TGTGCCATCAGTGGGGACAGGGGCTCTAATGAAAAACTGTTTTTT
CDR3 protein: CAISGDRGSNEKLFF

J gene: TRBJ1-2
V gene: TRBV9
D gene: TRBD1
clone size: .
CDR3 DNA: TGTGCCAGCAGCGGCCCTTACCAGGGGGCCTATGGCTACACCTTC
CDR3 protein: CASSGPYQGAYGYTF

J gene: TRBJ1-6
V gene: TRBV4-1
D gene: .
clone size: .
CDR3 DNA: TGCGCCAGCAGCCAAGGGTTAGGCCCGAACTCACCCCTCCACTTT
CDR3 protein: CASSQGLGPNSPLHF

J gene: TRBJ2-2
V gene: TRBV29-1
D gene: TRBD1
clone size: .
CDR3 DNA: TGCAGCGTTGAAGATAGGGGGCTCACCGGGGAGCTGTTTTTT
CDR3 protein: CSVEDRGLTGELFF

J gene: TRBJ1-1
V gene: TRBV15
D gene: .
clone size: .
CDR3 DNA: TGTGCCACCAGCAGAGATTCGTGGGGGGCGAACACTGAAGCTTTCTTT
CDR3 protein: CATSRDSWGANTEAFF

J gene: TRBJ1-6
V gene: TRBV6-5
D gene: .
clone size: few
CDR3 DNA: TGTGCCAGCGGAACAGTGGATTCACCCCTCCACTTT
CDR3 protein: CASGTVDSPLHF

J gene: TRBJ2-1
V gene: TRBV10-2
D gene: .
clone size: .
CDR3 DNA: TGCGCCAGCAGTGCAGCCGGCCCCGGGGACAATGAGCAGTTCTTC
CDR3 protein: CASSAAGPGDNEQFF

J gene: TRBJ1-1
V gene: TRBV7-3
D gene: TRBD1
clone size: .
CDR3 DNA: TGTGCCAGCAGCTTAGGACAGGGGAACACTGAAGCTTTCTTT
CDR3 protein: CASSLGQGNTEAFF

J gene: TRBJ2-3
V gene: TRBV13
D gene: TRBD2
clone size: .
CDR3 DNA: TGTGCCAGCAGGCCGGGGGGAATCACAGATACGCAGTATTTT
CDR3 protein: CASRPGGITDTQYF

J gene: TRBJ2-2
V gene: TRBV5-4
D gene: .
clone size: .
CDR3 DNA: TGTGCCAGCAGCTTGGCCTGGGGGTCCTCGAACACCGGGGAGCTGTTTTTT
CDR3 protein: CASSLAWGSSNTGELFF

J gene: TRBJ1-2
V gene: TRBV11-2
D gene: .
clone size: .
CDR3 DNA: TGTGCCAGCAGCTTAGATCTAATTGCCCAGGGATATGGCTACACCTTC
CDR3 protein: CASSLDLIAQGYGYTF

J gene: TRBJ1-6
V gene: TRBV18
D gene: .
clone size: .
CDR3 DNA: TGTGCCAGCTCACCCCCAAACAGGAGCTCCTATAATTCACCCCTCCACTTT
CDR3 protein: CASSPPNRSSYNSPLHF

J gene: TRBJ1-1
V gene: TRBV6-6
D gene: TRBD1
clone size: .
CDR3 DNA: TGTGCCAGCAGTTGGGACAGGGGGCTACGGGCTTTCTTT
CDR3 protein: CASSWDRGLRAFF

J gene: TRBJ2-1
V gene: TRBV5-1
D gene: TRBD2
clone size: .
CDR3 DNA: TGCGCCAGCAGCTTAAGGACCGCTGAACTAGCGGGAGTGTACAATGAGCAGTTCTTC
CDR3 protein: CASSLRTAELAGVYNEQFF

J gene: TRBJ2-5
V gene: TRBV10-3
D gene: .
clone size: .
CDR3 DNA: TGTGCCATCAAAGCGGCAGGGGCGGAGACCCAGTACTTC
CDR3 protein: CAIKAAGAETQYF

J gene: TRBJ2-7
V gene: TRBV7-9
D gene: .
clone size: .
CDR3 DNA: TGTGCCAGCAGCTTCAGCTCCTTTAACGAGCAGTACTTC
CDR3 protein: CASSFSSFNEQYF

J gene: TRBJ2-1
V gene: TRBV29-1
D gene: .
clone size: .
CDR3 DNA: TGCAGCGTGACCAGGGGGGCCGCCTCCTACAATGAGCAGTTCTTC
CDR3 protein: CSVTRGAASYNEQFF

J gene: TRBJ1-4
V gene: TRBV5-6
D gene: .
clone size: .
CDR3 DNA: TGTGCCAGCAGCTTGGGCGGGGCGGCTAATGAAAAACTGTTTTTT
CDR3 protein: CASSLGGAANEKLFF

J gene: TRBJ1-5
V gene: TRBV5-4
D gene: TRBD1
clone size: .
CDR3 DNA: TGTGCCAGCAGCTTGGGGGGGACAGGTAATCAGCCCCAGCATTTT
CDR3 protein: CASSLGGTGNQPQHF

J gene: TRBJ2-7
V gene: TRBV2
D gene: .
clone size: .
CDR3 DNA: TGTGCCAGCAGTGTCACCTACGAGCAGTACTTC
CDR3 protein: CASSVTYEQYF

J gene: TRBJ2-7
V gene: TRBV6-1
D gene: .
clone size: .
CDR3 DNA: TGTGCCAGCAGTCTCAAACTGGGTAGAGAGCAGTACTTC
CDR3 protein: CASSLKLGREQYF

J gene: TRBJ1-5
V gene: TRBV19
D gene: .
clone size: .
CDR3 DNA: TGTGCCAGTAGTATTGAGGACACCACTCAGCCCCAGCATTTT
CDR3 protein: CASSIEDTTQPQHF

J gene: TRBJ1-2
V gene: TRBV27
D gene: .
clone size: .
CDR3 DNA: TGTGCCAGCAGTACCGGGACGGATCATTATGGCTACACCTTC
CDR3 protein: CASSTGTDHYGYTF

J gene: TRBJ1-1
V gene: TRBV19
D gene: .
clone size: .
CDR3 DNA: TGTGCCAGTAGTGAACAGACGGGGAACACTGAAGCTTTCTTT
CDR3 protein: CASSEQTGNTEAFF

J gene: TRBJ1-1
V gene: TRBV28
D gene: .
clone size: .
CDR3 DNA: TGTGCCAGCAGCTGGGGACTTAACACTGAAGCTTTCTTT
CDR3 protein: CASSWGLNTEAFF

J gene: TRBJ2-7
V gene: TRBV5-1
D gene: TRBD1
clone size: .
CDR3 DNA: TGCGCCAGCAGCTCACCTGGACAGGGCCCCTACGAGCAGTACTTC
CDR3 protein: CASSSPGQGPYEQYF

J gene: TRBJ1-6
V gene: TRBV6-1
D gene: .
clone size: .
CDR3 DNA: TGTGCCAGCAGTTGGGGGTCGGATTCACCCCTCCACTTT
CDR3 protein: CASSWGSDSPLHF

J gene: TRBJ2-5
V gene: TRBV7-9
D gene: TRBD2
clone size: .
CDR3 DNA: TGTGCCAGCAGCTCTCCCGGGGGGTCGCGGGAGACCCAGTACTTC
CDR3 protein: CASSSPGGSRETQYF

J gene: TRBJ1-1
V gene: TRBV5-1
D gene: TRBD1
clone size: .
CDR3 DNA: TGCGCCAGCAGCTTGACCCCACGTCAGGGGGGCACTGAAGCTTTCTTT
CDR3 protein: CASSLTPRQGGTEAFF

J gene: TRBJ2-1
V gene: TRBV6-5
D gene: .
clone size: .
CDR3 DNA: TGTGCCAGCATTCACCGGATACCAGGCAATGAGCAGTTCTTC
CDR3 protein: CASIHRIPGNEQFF